Here is one TCR beta chain with its context. What this receptor recognizes is not known. Base qualities are not recorded, but no much larger clone differs from it by a single base. This record comes from a study of blood T cell repertoires in COVID-19 (dated by TCRdb to the early 2020s). Background on the whole study: Collaborator samples came from the United States, Italy and Spain and covered acute and convalescent phases of COVID-19. Nearly every sample came with metadata listing a de-identified subject ID, COVID-19 status, age in years and sex. A freely available public database, intended as a resource for researchers studying the immune response to SARS-CoV-2, is where the repertoires were released. The samples were drawn from the first 160 participants of the ongoing ImmuneRACE study and from some 1,300 subjects provided by 6 global collaborators. The material from the prospective study consisted of cDNA or gDNA derived from T cells, B-cell-depleted T cells, or PBMCs. HLA class I and class II types, where available, came from metadata supplied by the sample provider rather than from assay-based typing. Deeply sampled blood TCRbeta repertoires from subjects exposed to, actively infected with, or recovered from COVID-19 were included in the dataset. General conclusions and limits of the study: Clinical and demographic metadata were provided uncurated, with the amount varying by source and participant.

V has 3 bases trimmed and J has 2 bases trimmed; junction bases matching no gene number 5. CDR1 KGHSH and CDR2 LQKENI were looked up in the germline V gene. The CDR3 goes from the cysteine to the phenylalanine over 17 residues. The only DNA kept is the CDR3, 51 bases in frame from the first base. TCRbeta CDR3 regions were amplified from genomic DNA using the immunoSEQ Assay, a bias-controlled multiplex PCR. The published analysis was carried out like this. The number of nucleated cells in each sample was estimated from the amplification of reference gene primers within the assay. Sequence reads were collapsed and filtered to measure the absolute abundance of every unique TCRbeta CDR3 rearrangement. For each sample, productive Simpson clonality was calculated by taking the square root of Simpson's diversity index across productive rearrangements. What TCRdb holds here is the immuneACCESS table cut down to in-frame rearrangements. Part of the clones is not present; checked against another copy, under half of the missing clones reflect an unresolved V gene, and the others are unexplained. D and trimming come from the DNA, and the V and J calls and clone size come from that table. The sample table shows roughly 80,000 clones, and 84% are seen once. 10% to 15% of the sample is held by the ten biggest clonotypes.

Whole blood was collected in K2EDTA tubes by collaborating institutions according to the institutions' own protocols. Collaborator samples were shipped for TCRbeta analysis as frozen whole blood, isolated PBMCs, or DNA extracted from either sample type. Sequencing was performed on peripheral blood. This sequence originates from a human donor in a cohort sampled during active COVID-19. This receptor chain uses TRBV18 and TRBJ1-3, with 12 bases matching TRBD1. The CDR3 region reads CASSPPGTGGTGNTIYF. The base sequence is TGTGCCAGCTCACCTCCCGGGACAGGGGGCACTGGAAACACCATATATTTT. Joined to the reference TRBV18 and TRBJ1-3 proteins, this CDR3 gives the full variable domain: NAGVMQNPRHLVRRRGQEARLRCSPMKGHSHVYWYRQLPEEGLKFMVYLQKENIIDESGMPKERFSAEFPKEGPSILRIQQVVRGDSAAYFCASSPPGTGGTGNTIYFGEGSWLTVV.